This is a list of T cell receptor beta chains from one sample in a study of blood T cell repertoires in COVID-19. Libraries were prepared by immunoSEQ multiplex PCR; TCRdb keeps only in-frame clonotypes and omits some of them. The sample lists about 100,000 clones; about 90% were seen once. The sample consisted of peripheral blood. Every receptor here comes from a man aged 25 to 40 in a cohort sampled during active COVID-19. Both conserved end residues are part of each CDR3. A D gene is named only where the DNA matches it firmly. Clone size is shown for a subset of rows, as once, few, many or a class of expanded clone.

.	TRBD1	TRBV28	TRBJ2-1	CASSLPDRTGGHNEQFF	TGTGCCAGCAGTTTACCCGACCGGACAGGGGGACACAATGAGCAGTTCTTC
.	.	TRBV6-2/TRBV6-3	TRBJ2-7	CASSYSGRISYEQYF	TGTGCCAGCAGTTACTCGGGCAGGATCTCCTACGAGCAGTACTTC
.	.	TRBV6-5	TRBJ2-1	CASSYLREEFF	TGTGCCAGCAGTTACCTGCGGGAAGAGTTCTTC
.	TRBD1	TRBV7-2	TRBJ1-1	CASSTSGQGYEAFF	TGTGCCAGCAGCACCTCGGGACAGGGCTATGAAGCTTTCTTT
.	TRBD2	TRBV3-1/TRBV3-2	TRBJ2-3	CASSQGDYRTDTQYF	TGTGCCAGCAGCCAGGGGGACTACCGCACAGATACGCAGTATTTT
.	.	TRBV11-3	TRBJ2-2	CASSHGGRGTGELFF	TGTGCCAGCAGCCATGGGGGCAGGGGCACCGGGGAGCTGTTTTTT
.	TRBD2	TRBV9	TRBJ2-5	CASSVGLSGGGETQYF	TGTGCCAGCAGCGTGGGCCTTAGCGGGGGAGGAGAGACCCAGTACTTC
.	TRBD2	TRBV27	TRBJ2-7	CASSSLGLAGGQSYEQYF	TGTGCCAGCAGTTCCCTGGGACTAGCGGGGGGGCAATCCTACGAGCAGTACTTC
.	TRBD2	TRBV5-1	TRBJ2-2	CASRQPGLPNTGELFF	TGCGCCAGCAGACAGCCGGGACTACCTAACACCGGGGAGCTGTTTTTT
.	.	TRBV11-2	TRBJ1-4	CASSLGVISEKLFF	TGTGCCAGCAGCTTAGGCGTCATCTCGGAAAAACTGTTTTTT
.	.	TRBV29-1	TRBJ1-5	CSVGGGPNQPQHF	TGCAGCGTTGGGGGGGGTCCCAATCAGCCCCAGCATTTT
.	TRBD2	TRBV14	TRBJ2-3	CASSLGLAGGHADTQYF	TGTGCCAGCAGCCTCGGACTAGCGGGGGGGCATGCAGATACGCAGTATTTT
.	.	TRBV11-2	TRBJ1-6	CASSYRTSSFSYNSPLHF	TGTGCCAGCAGCTACAGGACCTCCTCTTTCTCCTATAATTCACCCCTCCACTTT
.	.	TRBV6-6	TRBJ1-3	CASTSARNTIYF	TGTGCCAGCACCTCTGCCAGGAACACCATATATTTT
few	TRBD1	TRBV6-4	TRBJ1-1	CASRPNQQGDTEAFF	TGTGCCAGCAGGCCTAATCAACAGGGGGACACTGAAGCTTTCTTT
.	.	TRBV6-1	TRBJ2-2	CASSEYSGELFF	TGTGCCAGCAGTGAATACTCCGGGGAGCTGTTTTTT
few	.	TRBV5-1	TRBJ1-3	CASSLVGVEPGNTIYF	TGCGCCAGCAGCCTGGTAGGGGTAGAGCCTGGAAACACCATATATTTT
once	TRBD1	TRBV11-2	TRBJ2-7	CASSQGAGSGIYEQYF	TGTGCCAGCAGCCAGGGGGCGGGTAGCGGAATCTACGAGCAGTACTTC
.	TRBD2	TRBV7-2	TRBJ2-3	CASSLELAGGTDTQYF	TGTGCCAGCAGCTTAGAACTAGCGGGGGGCACAGATACGCAGTATTTT
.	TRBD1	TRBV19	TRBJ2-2	CASSKQGFTGELFF	TGTGCCAGTAGTAAACAGGGGTTCACCGGGGAGCTGTTTTTT
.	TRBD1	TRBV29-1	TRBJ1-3	CSAQQGLSGNTIYF	TGCAGCGCACAACAGGGGCTCTCTGGAAACACCATATATTTT
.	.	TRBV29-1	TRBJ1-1	CSVEEGGPGTEAFF	TGCAGCGTTGAAGAGGGGGGGCCGGGCACTGAAGCTTTCTTT
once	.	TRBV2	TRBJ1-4	CASSEANSGFWEKLFF	TGTGCCAGCAGTGAAGCGAATTCGGGGTTTTGGGAAAAACTGTTTTTT
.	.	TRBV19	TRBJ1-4	CASKGQSRTNEKLFF	TGTGCCAGTAAAGGACAGAGTAGGACTAATGAAAAACTGTTTTTT
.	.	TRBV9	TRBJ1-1	CASSVVGGPDTEAFF	TGTGCCAGCAGCGTAGTCGGGGGGCCGGACACTGAAGCTTTCTTT
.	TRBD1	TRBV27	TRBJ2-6	CASSSDRGRPGANVLTF	TGTGCCAGCAGTTCGGACAGGGGGCGCCCGGGGGCCAACGTCCTGACTTTC
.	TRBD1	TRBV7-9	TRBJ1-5	CASSSGTGRNQPQHF	TGTGCCAGCAGCTCGGGGACAGGAAGAAATCAGCCCCAGCATTTT
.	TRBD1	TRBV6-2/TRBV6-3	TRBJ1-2	CASSYSTGNGYTF	TGTGCCAGCAGTTACTCGACAGGGAACGGCTACACCTTC